The 18 T cell receptor beta chains presented below share a single source sample, sequenced in a study of control samples from healthy donors and cancer patients. Some clones are missing from TCRdb's copy, which holds only in-frame ones; the method was immunoSEQ multiplex PCR. The table lists some 79,000 clones, approximately 90% of them singletons. Material for sequencing was blood. These receptors were taken from a man aged 50-60 years in good health.

The chain recombines TRBV30 with TRBJ2-7; D is perhaps TRBD1 (6 bases). The CDR3 has 14 amino acids. Germline CDR1 is GTSNPN and CDR2 is SVGIG (reference sequence). V lost 1 base to trimming and J lost 0 bases, with 10 bases between them. CDR3 in DNA: TGTGCCTGGAGTGACACAGGGTTCTCCTACGAGCAGTACTTC. Translating gives CAWSDTGFSYEQYF.

V gene TRBV7-9 combines with J gene TRBJ2-7; 7 positions match TRBD1. The CDR3 runs 13 residues. Germline V gene sequence: CDR1 SEHNR, CDR2 FQNEAQ (reference sequence). Unmatched junction bases numbered 2, after V lost 4 bases and J lost 2 bases. CDR3 sequence: CASSSTGTYEQYF. The CDR3, as DNA: TGTGCCAGCAGCTCGACAGGGACCTACGAGCAGTACTTC.

The chain employs TRBV5-8 and TRBJ2-7, with unresolved D. Germline V gives CDR1 SGHTS, CDR2 YDEGEE. This CDR3 is 12 amino acids long. The V and J ends lost 3 bases and 4 bases respectively, with 8 bases between them. The CDR3 sequence is CASSWGGYEQYF. The CDR3 region has the DNA TGTGCCAGCAGCTGGGGTGGGTACGAGCAGTACTTC.

The chain uses TRBV19 and TRBJ1-2, with a tentative D call TRBD1 (6 bases). The V gene lost 5 bases and the J gene lost 5 bases, with 15 bases spanning the gap. This CDR3 is built from 14 residues. CDR1 and CDR2 (germline): LNHDA, SQIVND (reference sequence). CDR3 protein: CASSLTGLDYGYTF. The CDR3 coding sequence is TGTGCCAGTAGTCTTACAGGGTTAGATTATGGCTACACCTTC. Full variable domain (rest looked up from reference TRBV19 and TRBJ1-2): DGGITQSPKYLFRKEGQNVTLSCEQNLNHDAMYWYRQDPGQGLRLIYYSQIVNDFQKGDIAEGYSVSREKKESFPLTVTSAQKNPTAFYLCASSLTGLDYGYTFGSGTRLTVV.

In this sample, this clone turned up a few times. The rearrangement uses TRBV6-6 and TRBJ2-2; D is uncertain. CDR1 and CDR2 (germline): MNHNY, SVGAGI (reference sequence). The V end lost 2 bases, the J end lost 3 bases, and 10 bases lay between the germline ends. CDR3 size: 15 residues. The CDR3 nucleotides read TGTGCCAGCAGTTACACGGGCAGGCACACCGGGGAGCTGTTTTTT. It codes for CASSYTGRHTGELFF.

The genes are TRBV5-1 and TRBJ2-7; D is unclear. V was pared by 2 bases and J by 1 base, with 7 bases between. The CDR3 length is 13 residues. Germline CDR1 is SGHRS and CDR2 is YFSETQ. CDR3: CASSLRPSYEQYF. The DNA of the CDR3 is TGCGCCAGCAGCTTACGCCCTTCCTACGAGCAGTACTTC.

The V call is TRBV5-1, the J call TRBJ1-2; 11 bases agree with TRBD1. V gave up 6 bases and J gave up 2 bases; unmatched junction bases: 9. Germline loops: CDR1 SGHRS, CDR2 YFSETQ. The CDR3 is 16 residues long. As DNA, the CDR3 is TGCGCCAGCACCCGGACAGGGGGCAGGGAGAACTATGGCTACACCTTC. This translates into CASTRTGGRENYGYTF.

The chain joins TRBV24-1 to TRBJ1-2; D remains ambiguous. The germline V gene encodes CDR1 KGHDR and CDR2 SFDVKD. The CDR3 has 13 amino acids. Deletions cut 5 bases from V and 4 bases from J, with 10 bases between. The CDR3 DNA follows: TGTGCCACCAGTGGGCACGCCCCCTATGGCTACACCTTC. This codes for CATSGHAPYGYTF.

The chain uses TRBV29-1 and TRBJ2-7, with no clear D. This CDR3 has 13 amino acids. Germline CDR1 is SQVTM and CDR2 is ANQGSEA. V was shortened by 4 bases and J by 2 bases, with 12 bases between the two germline ends. The CDR3 loop is CSVGSGSTYEQYF. The CDR3 nucleotides are TGCAGCGTTGGCTCAGGATCCACCTACGAGCAGTACTTC.

This clone came up once. The chain combines TRBV2 with TRBJ2-7; TRBD2 matches at 7 bases. The germline gives CDR1 SNHLY, CDR2 FYNNEI. The junction had 9 bases not matched to a gene; V was cut back by 2 bases and J by 5 bases. This CDR3 has 15 amino acids. CDR3 loop: CASSERETSHHEQYF. In nucleotides, the CDR3 is TGTGCCAGCAGTGAAAGGGAGACTAGCCACCACGAGCAGTACTTC. The full variable domain, rest sourced from reference TRBV2 and TRBJ2-7, is EPEVTQTPSHQVTQMGQEVILRCVPISNHLYFYWYRQILGQKVEFLVSFYNNEISEKSEIFDDQFSVERPDGSNFTLKIRSTKLEDSAMYFCASSERETSHHEQYFGPGTRLTVT.

This rearrangement joins TRBV5-1 to TRBJ2-3; 7 bases match TRBD1. This CDR3 spans 16 amino acids. With V trimmed by 1 base and J by 1 base, 6 bases remained unmatched. The germline CDR1 and CDR2 sequences are SGHRS and YFSETQ. The CDR3 is CASSLYRGAGTDTQYF. The CDR3 DNA follows: TGCGCCAGCAGCTTGTACAGGGGCGCTGGCACAGATACGCAGTATTTT.

The rearrangement uses TRBV19 and TRBJ1-2; TRBD1 matches at 7 bases. Trimming cost V 6 bases and J 8 bases; bases outside gene matches: 9. Germline assignment: CDR1 LNHDA and CDR2 SQIVND (reference sequence). This CDR3 spans 13 amino acids. The DNA of the CDR3 is TGTGCCAGTAGCCTGACAGGGTATCAAGGCTACACCTTC. Its translation: CASSLTGYQGYTF.

The genes are TRBV18 and TRBJ2-7; 9 bases match TRBD1. Trimming cost V 2 bases and J 7 bases; bases outside gene matches: 6. Germline CDR1 reads KGHSH; CDR2 reads LQKENI. The CDR3 runs to 14 residues. CDR3 sequence: CASSPGTGSGEQYF. The CDR3 DNA follows: TGTGCCAGCTCACCAGGGACAGGGTCGGGGGAGCAGTACTTC.

The chain combines TRBV3-1 (or the pseudogene TRBV3-2) with TRBJ2-7; a weak D match, TRBD2 (5 bases). The V end lost 1 base, the J end lost 2 bases, and 15 bases lay between the germline ends. The V gene's germline CDR1 is LGHDT and CDR2 YNNKEL (reference sequence). The CDR3 consists of 16 residues. The CDR3 is CASSQGSSHSTYEQYF. CDR3 nucleotide sequence: TGTGCCAGCAGCCAAGGGTCTAGCCATTCAACCTACGAGCAGTACTTC.

This clone was counted between two and nine times. V usage is TRBV2 and J usage is TRBJ1-4, with a tentative D call TRBD1 (5 bases). Germline assignment: CDR1 SNHLY and CDR2 FYNNEI. V was shortened by 2 bases and J by 10 bases, with 14 bases between the two germline ends. This CDR3 comprises 14 residues. CDR3 amino acids: CASSELTVGGKLFF. The DNA of the CDR3 is TGTGCCAGCAGTGAACTGACAGTGGGGGGAAAACTGTTTTTT. The whole variable domain, filled in from reference TRBV2 and TRBJ1-4, reads EPEVTQTPSHQVTQMGQEVILRCVPISNHLYFYWYRQILGQKVEFLVSFYNNEISEKSEIFDDQFSVERPDGSNFTLKIRSTKLEDSAMYFCASSELTVGGKLFFGSGTQLSVL.

The chain is built from TRBV24-1 and TRBJ2-3; possible D gene TRBD1, 6 bases. Per germline, CDR1 KGHDR and CDR2 SFDVKD. Trimming stripped 4 bases from V and 0 bases from J, with 13 bases between. The CDR3 has 16 residues. The CDR3 sequence: CATSDPTGRSTDTQYF. DNA of the CDR3: TGTGCCACCAGTGACCCGACAGGAAGGAGCACAGATACGCAGTATTTT.

The chain links TRBV2 to TRBJ2-1; 7 bases agree with TRBD1. This CDR3 has 18 amino acids. V was pared by 4 bases and J by 2 bases, with 14 bases of the junction left unmatched. Per germline, CDR1 SNHLY and CDR2 FYNNEI. The CDR3 protein is CASSVPTGVAVPYNEQFF. As DNA, the CDR3 is TGTGCCAGCAGTGTTCCCACAGGGGTGGCGGTACCCTACAATGAGCAGTTCTTC.

Of note for this clone: Germline and junction disagree at one end, which may indicate a read error. The chain uses TRBV7-3 and TRBJ2-4, with 12 bases lining up with TRBD1. Per the germline V gene, CDR1 is SGHTA and CDR2 is FQGTGA. The CDR3 has 15 amino acids. The CDR3 sequence is CASSSGTGGKTIQYF. CDR3 in DNA: TGTGCCAGCAGCTCCGGGACAGGGGGCAAAACCATTCAGTACTTC. Complete variable domain (other parts from reference TRBV7-3 and TRBJ2-4): GAGVSQTPSNKVTEKGKYVELRCDPISGHTALYWYRQSLGQGPEFLIYFQGTGAADDSGLPNDRFFAVRPEGSVSTLKIQRTERGDSAVYLCASSSGTGGKTIQYFGAGTRLSVL.